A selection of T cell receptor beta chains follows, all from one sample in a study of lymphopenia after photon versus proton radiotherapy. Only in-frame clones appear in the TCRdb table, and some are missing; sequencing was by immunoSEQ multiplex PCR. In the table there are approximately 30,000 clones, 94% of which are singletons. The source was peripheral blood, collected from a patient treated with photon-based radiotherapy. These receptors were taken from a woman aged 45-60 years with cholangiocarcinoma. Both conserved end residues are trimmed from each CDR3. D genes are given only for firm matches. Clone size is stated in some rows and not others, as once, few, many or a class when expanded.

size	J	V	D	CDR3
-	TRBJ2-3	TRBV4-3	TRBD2	ASSQGLAGGDTQY
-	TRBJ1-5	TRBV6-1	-	ASRPLHEGNQPQH
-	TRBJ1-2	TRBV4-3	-	ASSQGAGLYGYT
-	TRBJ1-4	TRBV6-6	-	ASRKPEGTLGEKLF
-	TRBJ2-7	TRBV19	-	ASSSTGLRNEQY
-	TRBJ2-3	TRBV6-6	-	ASSYSTTQVVDTQY
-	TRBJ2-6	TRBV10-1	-	ASSRAPTGPLSGANVLT
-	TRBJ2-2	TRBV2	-	ASSGQLTLTGELF
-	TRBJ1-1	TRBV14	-	ASSLSWGTEAF
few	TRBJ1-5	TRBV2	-	ASSDRVFQPQH
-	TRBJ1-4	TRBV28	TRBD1	ASSPWDRGREKLF
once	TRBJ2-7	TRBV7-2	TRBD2	ASSLGLAEGGEQY
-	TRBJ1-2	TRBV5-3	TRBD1	ARSLGAGGINYGYT
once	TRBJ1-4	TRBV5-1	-	ASSLDGQTNEKLF
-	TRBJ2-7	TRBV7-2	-	ASSLLRGTSYEQY
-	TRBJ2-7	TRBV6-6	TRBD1	AGATGDEQY
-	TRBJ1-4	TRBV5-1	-	ASSSTATNEKLF
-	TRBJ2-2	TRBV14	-	ASRRQTNTGELF
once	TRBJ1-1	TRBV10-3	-	AISGRGNTEAF
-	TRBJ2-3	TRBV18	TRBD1	ASSSGTGKGGTQY
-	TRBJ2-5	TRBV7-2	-	ASSLALGGGQETQY
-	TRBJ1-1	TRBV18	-	ASSPKRTHTEAF
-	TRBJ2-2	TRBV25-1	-	ATMGHPNTGELF
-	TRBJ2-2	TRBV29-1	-	SVASRAAGELF
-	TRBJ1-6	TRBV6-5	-	ASAGDIFYNSPLH
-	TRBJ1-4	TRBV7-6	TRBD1	ASSRGQGNEKLF
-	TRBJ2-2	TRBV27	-	ASSSSRASGELF
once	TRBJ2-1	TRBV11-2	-	ASSLDPQNEQF
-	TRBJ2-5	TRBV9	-	ASSSPSGETQY